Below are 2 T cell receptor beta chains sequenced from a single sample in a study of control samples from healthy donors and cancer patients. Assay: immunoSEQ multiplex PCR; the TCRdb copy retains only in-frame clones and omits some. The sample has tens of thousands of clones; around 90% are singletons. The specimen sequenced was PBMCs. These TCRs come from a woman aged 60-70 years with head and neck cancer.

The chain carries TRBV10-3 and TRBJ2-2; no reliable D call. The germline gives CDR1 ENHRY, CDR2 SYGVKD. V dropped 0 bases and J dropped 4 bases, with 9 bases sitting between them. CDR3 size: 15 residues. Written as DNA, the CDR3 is TGTGCCATCAGTGAGTCCCGGATGGGCACCGGGGAGCTGTTTTTT. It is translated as CAISESRMGTGELFF.

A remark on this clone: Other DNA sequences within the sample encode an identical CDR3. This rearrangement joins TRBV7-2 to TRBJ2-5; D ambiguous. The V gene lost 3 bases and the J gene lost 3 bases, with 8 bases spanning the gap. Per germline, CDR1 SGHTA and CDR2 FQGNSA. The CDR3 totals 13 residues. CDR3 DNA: TGTGCCAGCAGCTTTCTGCTAGAAGAGACCCAGTACTTC. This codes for CASSFLLEETQYF. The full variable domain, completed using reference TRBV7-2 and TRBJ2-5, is GAGVSQSPSNKVTEKGKDVELRCDPISGHTALYWYRQSLGQGLEFLIYFQGNSAPDKSGLPSDRFSAERTGGSVSTLTIQRTQQEDSAVYLCASSFLLEETQYFGPGTRLLVL.